The rows below give T cell receptor beta chains drawn from one sample of a study of blood T cell repertoires in COVID-19. Assay used: immunoSEQ multiplex PCR; TCRdb lists only in-frame clones, some missing. Among some 56,000 clones, approximately 88% were seen once, and the ten largest hold roughly a fifth. What was sequenced was peripheral blood. These receptors were taken from a human donor in a cohort sampled during active COVID-19. The CDR3 runs from the conserved cysteine through the conserved F or W. A D gene is named only where the DNA matches it firmly. Part of the rows lack a size; the others show once, few, many or a class for expanded clones.

clone_size: -
j_call: TRBJ2-7
v_call: TRBV29-1
d_call: -
cdr3_nt: TGCAGCGTTCAGGGGGGCCCCTACGAGCAGTACTTC
cdr3_aa: CSVQGGPYEQYF

clone_size: -
j_call: TRBJ2-2
v_call: TRBV4-1
d_call: TRBD2
cdr3_nt: TGCGCCAGCAGCCAAGAAAGGGGAGGGACCGGGGAGCTGTTTTTT
cdr3_aa: CASSQERGGTGELFF

clone_size: -
j_call: TRBJ2-1
v_call: TRBV3-1/TRBV3-2
d_call: -
cdr3_nt: TGTGCCAGCAGCCAAGATGGCGGGGGCCCACCCCCTAGCTCCTACAATGAGCAGTTCTTC
cdr3_aa: CASSQDGGGPPPSSYNEQFF

clone_size: -
j_call: TRBJ2-5
v_call: TRBV4-2
d_call: TRBD2
cdr3_nt: TGTGCCAGCAGCCAGCACGCCGGGAGGGGCTTGCAAGAGACCCAGTACTTC
cdr3_aa: CASSQHAGRGLQETQYF

clone_size: -
j_call: TRBJ2-7
v_call: TRBV2
d_call: -
cdr3_nt: TGTGCCAGCAGTGATACACTAGATAGCTCCTACGAGCAGTACTTC
cdr3_aa: CASSDTLDSSYEQYF

clone_size: few
j_call: TRBJ2-2
v_call: TRBV19
d_call: TRBD1
cdr3_nt: TGTGCCAGTAGTATGGGACAGGGGGCTGGCACCGGGGAGCTGTTTTTT
cdr3_aa: CASSMGQGAGTGELFF

clone_size: -
j_call: TRBJ2-1
v_call: TRBV7-9
d_call: -
cdr3_nt: TGTGCCAGCAGCTTGGGGACATTTGGCAGCTCCTACAATGAGCAGTTCTTC
cdr3_aa: CASSLGTFGSSYNEQFF

clone_size: once
j_call: TRBJ1-3
v_call: TRBV27
d_call: TRBD1
cdr3_nt: TGTGCCAGCAGTCTGACAGGGAACTCTGGAAACACCATATATTTT
cdr3_aa: CASSLTGNSGNTIYF

clone_size: -
j_call: TRBJ1-3
v_call: TRBV6-2/TRBV6-3
d_call: -
cdr3_nt: TGTGCCAGCAGTTACTCGACAAGTTCCAACGGAAACACCATATATTTT
cdr3_aa: CASSYSTSSNGNTIYF

clone_size: -
j_call: TRBJ2-3
v_call: TRBV6-5
d_call: -
cdr3_nt: TGTGCCAGCACCAGACGGACAGAGACAGATACGCAGTATTTT
cdr3_aa: CASTRRTETDTQYF

clone_size: once
j_call: TRBJ2-3
v_call: TRBV30
d_call: -
cdr3_nt: TGTGCCTGGAGTAAGGGGGGGGGAGATACGCAGTATTTT
cdr3_aa: CAWSKGGGDTQYF

clone_size: -
j_call: TRBJ2-1
v_call: TRBV30
d_call: TRBD1
cdr3_nt: TGTGCCTGGAGTACCGCCCTGACAGGGCTCACTGAGCAGTTCTTC
cdr3_aa: CAWSTALTGLTEQFF

clone_size: -
j_call: TRBJ2-7
v_call: TRBV7-8
d_call: TRBD2
cdr3_nt: TGTGCCAGCAGCTCGGGACTAGCGGGGGGGCGCAGGGAGCAGTACTTC
cdr3_aa: CASSSGLAGGRREQYF

clone_size: once
j_call: TRBJ1-2
v_call: TRBV6-5
d_call: -
cdr3_nt: TGTGCCAGCAGTTCCCCCGACAGCTTCTATGGCTACACCTTC
cdr3_aa: CASSSPDSFYGYTF

clone_size: -
j_call: TRBJ2-7
v_call: TRBV2
d_call: -
cdr3_nt: TGTGCCAGCAGTGAAGGCGGGGCGGCCTACGAGCAGTACTTC
cdr3_aa: CASSEGGAAYEQYF

clone_size: -
j_call: TRBJ2-6
v_call: TRBV4-1
d_call: -
cdr3_nt: TGCGCCAGCAGCCAGGACAGAGACTCTGGGGCCAACGTCCTGACTTTC
cdr3_aa: CASSQDRDSGANVLTF

clone_size: -
j_call: TRBJ1-3
v_call: TRBV6-5
d_call: -
cdr3_nt: TGTGCCAGCAGTTACCAGGATAGAAACACCATATATTTT
cdr3_aa: CASSYQDRNTIYF

clone_size: -
j_call: TRBJ2-2
v_call: TRBV6-5
d_call: -
cdr3_nt: TGTGCCAGCAGGTTCACAGGGACGAACACCGGGGAGCTGTTTTTT
cdr3_aa: CASRFTGTNTGELFF

clone_size: -
j_call: TRBJ2-1
v_call: TRBV10-1
d_call: -
cdr3_nt: TGCGCCAGCAGTGAGGGGGCACACTACAATGAGCAGTTCTTC
cdr3_aa: CASSEGAHYNEQFF

clone_size: -
j_call: TRBJ1-1
v_call: TRBV6-5
d_call: TRBD1
cdr3_nt: TGTGCCAGCAGGGGCACAGGGGGCCTTATATCTTTCTTT
cdr3_aa: CASRGTGGLISFF

clone_size: -
j_call: TRBJ1-1
v_call: TRBV29-1
d_call: TRBD1
cdr3_nt: TGCAGCGTAAAGGACAGGGGCATGAACACTGAAGCTTTCTTT
cdr3_aa: CSVKDRGMNTEAFF

clone_size: -
j_call: TRBJ2-2
v_call: TRBV9
d_call: TRBD1
cdr3_nt: TGTGCCAGCAGCGTAGCCGTACAGGGGGCGAGGATCGGGGAGCTGTTTTTT
cdr3_aa: CASSVAVQGARIGELFF

clone_size: -
j_call: TRBJ2-7
v_call: TRBV6-6
d_call: TRBD1
cdr3_nt: TGTGCCAGCAGTGATTCCGGGACAGGTGCCTACGAGCAGTACTTC
cdr3_aa: CASSDSGTGAYEQYF

clone_size: -
j_call: TRBJ1-3
v_call: TRBV9
d_call: -
cdr3_nt: TGTGCCAGCAGCGTAGACAGGCTTATCTCTGGAAACACCATATATTTT
cdr3_aa: CASSVDRLISGNTIYF

clone_size: -
j_call: TRBJ2-5
v_call: TRBV19
d_call: TRBD1
cdr3_nt: TGTGCCAGTAGTATAATCCCACAACAGGGGTTCCAAGAGACCCAGTACTTC
cdr3_aa: CASSIIPQQGFQETQYF

clone_size: -
j_call: TRBJ2-2
v_call: TRBV6-5
d_call: TRBD2
cdr3_nt: TGTGCCAGCATCTCAGGACTAGCCTCCACCGGGGAGCTGTTTTTT
cdr3_aa: CASISGLASTGELFF

clone_size: -
j_call: TRBJ1-1
v_call: TRBV7-9
d_call: TRBD1
cdr3_nt: TGTGCCAGCAGCCTAAGTGGGACAGGGAGCACTGAAGCTTTCTTT
cdr3_aa: CASSLSGTGSTEAFF

clone_size: -
j_call: TRBJ1-3
v_call: TRBV19
d_call: -
cdr3_nt: TGTGCCAGTAGTTGGGGCAGGGGCCTACTTTTCTCTGGAAACACCATATATTTT
cdr3_aa: CASSWGRGLLFSGNTIYF

clone_size: few
j_call: TRBJ1-3
v_call: TRBV19
d_call: -
cdr3_nt: TGTGCCAGTAGTATAGACCCCTCGAGCAGAAACACCATATATTTT
cdr3_aa: CASSIDPSSRNTIYF

clone_size: -
j_call: TRBJ2-7
v_call: TRBV9
d_call: TRBD2
cdr3_nt: TGTGCCAGCAGCGTAGCGGGGGGAACCTACGAGCAGTACTTC
cdr3_aa: CASSVAGGTYEQYF

clone_size: -
j_call: TRBJ2-3
v_call: TRBV7-2
d_call: -
cdr3_nt: TGTGCCAGCAGGTCGGGAAGAGTAGATACGCAGTATTTT
cdr3_aa: CASRSGRVDTQYF

clone_size: -
j_call: TRBJ2-2
v_call: TRBV7-8
d_call: -
cdr3_nt: TGTGCCAGCAGCCACCGGGTGAACACCGGGGAGCTGTTTTTT
cdr3_aa: CASSHRVNTGELFF

clone_size: -
j_call: TRBJ1-2
v_call: TRBV9
d_call: TRBD1
cdr3_nt: TGTGCCAGCAGCGCCCGAGCGACAGGGGGCTTTGTCTATGGCTACACCTTC
cdr3_aa: CASSARATGGFVYGYTF

clone_size: few
j_call: TRBJ2-3
v_call: TRBV5-4
d_call: TRBD2
cdr3_nt: TGTGCCAGTGGGAGGGGACTAGCATCCACAGATACGCAGTATTTT
cdr3_aa: CASGRGLASTDTQYF

clone_size: few
j_call: TRBJ2-1
v_call: TRBV27
d_call: TRBD2
cdr3_nt: TGTGCCAGCACACCTTCCCGGACTAGCAATGAGCAGTTCTTC
cdr3_aa: CASTPSRTSNEQFF

clone_size: once
j_call: TRBJ1-6
v_call: TRBV4-3
d_call: -
cdr3_nt: TGCGCCAGCAGCCAAGATCGTCGGAATTCACCCCTCCACTTT
cdr3_aa: CASSQDRRNSPLHF

clone_size: -
j_call: TRBJ1-2
v_call: TRBV4-2
d_call: -
cdr3_nt: TGTGCCAGCAGCAACCTCAACAGGGCTGGTGGCTACACCTTC
cdr3_aa: CASSNLNRAGGYTF

clone_size: -
j_call: TRBJ1-2
v_call: TRBV7-2
d_call: TRBD1
cdr3_nt: TGTGCCAGCAGCTTAGGACAGGGGGCGGGCTATGGCTACACCTTC
cdr3_aa: CASSLGQGAGYGYTF

clone_size: -
j_call: TRBJ2-3
v_call: TRBV6-5
d_call: TRBD2
cdr3_nt: TGTGCCAGCAGCTACCAAAGCGGGGGGGCCACAGATACGCAGTATTTT
cdr3_aa: CASSYQSGGATDTQYF

clone_size: -
j_call: TRBJ2-3
v_call: TRBV6-2/TRBV6-3
d_call: -
cdr3_nt: TGTGCCAGCGGTTTTGTGGGGGGGCCAGCGGATACGCAGTATTTT
cdr3_aa: CASGFVGGPADTQYF

clone_size: few
j_call: TRBJ2-1
v_call: TRBV13
d_call: TRBD2
cdr3_nt: TGTGCCAGCAGCGGACGGGGGGGCGATGAGCAGTTCTTC
cdr3_aa: CASSGRGGDEQFF

clone_size: -
j_call: TRBJ2-7
v_call: TRBV7-2
d_call: TRBD2
cdr3_nt: TGTGCCAGCAGCTTCGGGGACTACCTGTACGAGCAGTACTTC
cdr3_aa: CASSFGDYLYEQYF

clone_size: few
j_call: TRBJ1-5
v_call: TRBV27
d_call: -
cdr3_nt: TGTGCCAGCAGTTTAACGGGGAATCAGCCCCAGCATTTT
cdr3_aa: CASSLTGNQPQHF

clone_size: -
j_call: TRBJ1-1
v_call: TRBV5-1
d_call: -
cdr3_nt: TGCGCCAGCAGCTTGACAGCTACGAACACTGAAGCTTTCTTT
cdr3_aa: CASSLTATNTEAFF

clone_size: -
j_call: TRBJ2-3
v_call: TRBV7-2
d_call: TRBD2
cdr3_nt: TGTGCCAGCAGCTTAGAAGCGGGGGGGCCTGGTACGCAGTATTTT
cdr3_aa: CASSLEAGGPGTQYF

clone_size: -
j_call: TRBJ2-7
v_call: TRBV7-2
d_call: TRBD2
cdr3_nt: TGTGCCAGCAGTCCTGCCGGGACTAGGAACGAGCAGTACTTC
cdr3_aa: CASSPAGTRNEQYF

clone_size: -
j_call: TRBJ2-2
v_call: TRBV2
d_call: -
cdr3_nt: TGTGCCAGCAGTGTTATGACCGGGGAGCTGTTTTTT
cdr3_aa: CASSVMTGELFF

clone_size: -
j_call: TRBJ2-2
v_call: TRBV15
d_call: TRBD1
cdr3_nt: TGTGCCACCAGCGGAACAGGGGGTATCAACACCGGGGAGCTGTTTTTT
cdr3_aa: CATSGTGGINTGELFF

clone_size: -
j_call: TRBJ1-5
v_call: TRBV6-2/TRBV6-3
d_call: -
cdr3_nt: TGTGCCAGCAGTTACGGGGAGAATCAGCCCCAGCATTTT
cdr3_aa: CASSYGENQPQHF

clone_size: -
j_call: TRBJ2-1
v_call: TRBV6-5
d_call: TRBD2
cdr3_nt: TGTGCCAGCAGTTACTTGGGTCTAGCGGGGAGTGAGCAGTTCTTC
cdr3_aa: CASSYLGLAGSEQFF

clone_size: -
j_call: TRBJ1-5
v_call: TRBV2
d_call: TRBD1
cdr3_nt: TGTGCCAGCAGCGCAGACAGGGTAGATCGTCAGCCCCAGCATTTT
cdr3_aa: CASSADRVDRQPQHF

clone_size: -
j_call: TRBJ1-2
v_call: TRBV6-6
d_call: -
cdr3_nt: TGTGCCAGCAGTTACTCGTGGGGGGGCGGCTACACCTTC
cdr3_aa: CASSYSWGGGYTF

clone_size: once
j_call: TRBJ2-7
v_call: TRBV19
d_call: -
cdr3_nt: TGTGCCAGTAGCCAGGGGGGCGCAGGGCAGTACTTC
cdr3_aa: CASSQGGAGQYF

clone_size: -
j_call: TRBJ2-7
v_call: TRBV23-1
d_call: TRBD1
cdr3_nt: TGCGCCAGCAGTCAAGGACAGGGGAAGGGGTTCTCCTACGAGCAGTACTTC
cdr3_aa: CASSQGQGKGFSYEQYF

clone_size: -
j_call: TRBJ2-2
v_call: TRBV29-1
d_call: -
cdr3_nt: TGCAGCGTTGATAGTTCGGGGGCCGGGGAGCTGTTTTTT
cdr3_aa: CSVDSSGAGELFF